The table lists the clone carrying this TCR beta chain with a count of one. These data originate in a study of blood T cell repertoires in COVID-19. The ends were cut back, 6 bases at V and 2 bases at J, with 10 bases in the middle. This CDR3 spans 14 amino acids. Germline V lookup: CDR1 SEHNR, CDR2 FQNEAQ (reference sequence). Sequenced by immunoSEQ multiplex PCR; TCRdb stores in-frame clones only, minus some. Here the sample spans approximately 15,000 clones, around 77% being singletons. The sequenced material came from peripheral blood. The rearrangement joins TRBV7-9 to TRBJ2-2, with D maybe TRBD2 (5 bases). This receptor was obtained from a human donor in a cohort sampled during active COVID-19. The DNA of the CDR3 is TGTGCCAGCAGATCCAGCGGTAACACCGGGGAGCTGTTTTTT. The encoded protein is CASRSSGNTGELFF. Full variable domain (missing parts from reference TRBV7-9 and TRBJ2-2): DTGVSQNPRHKITKRGQNVTFRCDPISEHNRLYWYRQTLGQGPEFLTYFQNEAQLEKSRLLSDRFSAERPKGSFSTLEIQRTEQGDSAMYLCASRSSGNTGELFFGEGSRLTVL.